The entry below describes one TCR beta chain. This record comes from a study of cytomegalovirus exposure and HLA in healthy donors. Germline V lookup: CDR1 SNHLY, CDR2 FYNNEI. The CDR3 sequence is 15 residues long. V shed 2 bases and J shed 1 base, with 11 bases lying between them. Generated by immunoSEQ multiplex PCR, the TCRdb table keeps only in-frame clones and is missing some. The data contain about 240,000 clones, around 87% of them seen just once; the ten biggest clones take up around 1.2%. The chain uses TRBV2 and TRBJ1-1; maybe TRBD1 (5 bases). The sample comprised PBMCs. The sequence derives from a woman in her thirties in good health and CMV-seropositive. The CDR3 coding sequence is TGTGCCAGCAGTGAACAGGGCCAGGCGAACACTGAAGCTTTCTTT. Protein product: CASSEQGQANTEAFF.